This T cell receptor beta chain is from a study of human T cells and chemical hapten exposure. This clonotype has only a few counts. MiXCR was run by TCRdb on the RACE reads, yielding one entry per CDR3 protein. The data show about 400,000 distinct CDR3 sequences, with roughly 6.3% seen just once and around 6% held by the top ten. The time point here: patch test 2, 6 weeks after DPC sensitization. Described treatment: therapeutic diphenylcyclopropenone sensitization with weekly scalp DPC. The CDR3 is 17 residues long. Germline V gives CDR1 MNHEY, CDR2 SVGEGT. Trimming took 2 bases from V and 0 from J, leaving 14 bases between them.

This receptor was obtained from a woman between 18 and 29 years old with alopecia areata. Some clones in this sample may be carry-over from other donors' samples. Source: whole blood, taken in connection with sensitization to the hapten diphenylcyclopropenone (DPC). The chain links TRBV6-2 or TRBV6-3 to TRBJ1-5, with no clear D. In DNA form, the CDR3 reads TGTGCCAGCAGTTACCATCAATTGGGATATAGCAATCAGCCCCAGCATTTT. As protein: CASSYHQLGYSNQPQHF.